A single sample gave rise to the 27 T cell receptor beta chains below, sequenced in a study of identical twins. TCRdb analysed the 5' RACE reads with MiXCR anew, one entry per CDR3 protein. The sample yields 200,000 or so distinct CDR3 sequences, around 8% seen once. This same sample was also part of a study on yellow fever vaccine responses in identical twins.

Material: memory (CD45RO+) T cells sorted from blood. The receptors were sampled from a woman aged 18 to 35 in good health.

This clonotype was recorded many times. The chain carries TRBV28 and TRBJ2-1, with D maybe TRBD2 (6 bases). CDR3 length: 17 residues. Looked up from germline, CDR1 is MDHEN and CDR2 is SYDVKM. Trimming stripped 4 bases from V and 10 bases from J, with 26 bases between. The CDR3 here is CASSSQHGGPTRREQFF. CDR3 DNA: TGTGCCAGCAGTTCCCAACACGGGGGTCCAACCCGGCGGGAGCAGTTCTTC.

This clonotype was picked up a small number of times. The rearrangement links TRBV20-1 to TRBJ2-1, with 7 bases identical to TRBD2. CDR3 length: 14 residues. Trimming at V came to 1 base and at J to 1 base, leaving 1 base not matched to a gene. Germline V gene lookup returns CDR1 DFQATT and CDR2 SNEGSKA (reference sequence). The CDR3 region is CSARGGGSYNEQFF. CDR3 sequence (DNA): TGCAGTGCTAGAGGCGGGGGTTCCTACAATGAGCAGTTCTTC.

Comments on this clonotype: This clone may be a read error of a much larger clone one base away. J is TRBJ2-1 and V is TRBV10-2; unclear D gene. The CDR3 extends over 15 amino acids. Germline assignment: CDR1 WSHSY and CDR2 SAAADI. The CDR3: CTSSGVGSSYNEQFF. DNA for the CDR3: TGCACCAGCTCCGGTGTAGGGTCCTCCTACAATGAGCAGTTCTTC.

In this sample, this clonotype turned up many times. This chain uses TRBV29-1 with TRBJ2-7; 9 positions match TRBD2. V lost 4 bases to trimming and J lost 12 bases; unmatched junction nucleotides: 10. The germline V gene has CDR1 SQVTM and CDR2 ANQGSEA. The CDR3 consists of 12 residues. Here the CDR3 DNA reads TGCAGCGTTGTTACTAGCGGGCCGAGTAGGTACTTC. This encodes CSVVTSGPSRYF.

This clonotype was detected a few times. The chain couples TRBV18 to TRBJ2-7; D gene uncertain. With 3 bases removed from V and 1 base from J, the gap between germline ends came to 13 bases. The CDR3 length is 15 residues. CDR1 and CDR2 from the germline V gene are KGHSH and LQKENI. CDR3 protein: CASSPTNGVSYEQYF. Here the CDR3 DNA reads TGTGCCAGCTCACCCACTAATGGGGTATCCTACGAGCAGTACTTC.

This clonotype was seen a handful of times. The chain uses TRBV5-5 and TRBJ2-1, with D tentatively TRBD1 (6 bases). The ends were cut back, 4 bases at V and 3 bases at J, with 11 bases in the middle. Germline assignment: CDR1 SGHKS and CDR2 YYEKEE (reference sequence). The CDR3 covers 14 residues. As DNA, the CDR3 is TGTGCCAGCAGCCTCCGGACAGACTACAATGAGCAGTTCTTC. It codes for CASSLRTDYNEQFF.

This clonotype occurred many times. This chain connects TRBV28 to TRBJ1-1, with D possibly matching TRBD1 (5 bases). The germline V gene has CDR1 MDHEN and CDR2 SYDVKM. This CDR3 spans 16 amino acids. Trimming shortened V by 3 bases and J by 0 bases, and 14 bases separated the two germline ends. CDR3 sequence (DNA): TGTGCCAGCAGTTTGCAGGGAATCCGCATGAACACTGAAGCTTTCTTT. Protein product: CASSLQGIRMNTEAFF.

This clonotype has ten or more counts. This chain connects TRBV5-5 to TRBJ2-3; D is uncertain. Deletions cut 0 bases from V and 6 bases from J, with 11 bases between. The V gene's germline CDR1 is SGHKS and CDR2 YYEKEE (reference sequence). This CDR3 comprises 14 residues. CDR3 coding DNA: TGTGCCAGCAGCTTGGAGCACGGAGCGGATACGCAGTATTTT. Protein product: CASSLEHGADTQYF. The whole variable domain, remainder taken from reference TRBV5-5 and TRBJ2-3, is DAGVTQSPTHLIKTRGQQVTLRCSPISGHKSVSWYQQVLGQGPQFIFQYYEKEERGRGNFPDRFSARQFPNYSSELNVNALLLGDSALYLCASSLEHGADTQYFGPGTRLTVL.

In this sample, this clonotype turned up many times. This rearrangement joins TRBV20-1 to TRBJ2-7; 8 nucleotides match TRBD1. The CDR3 totals 14 residues. V gave up 5 bases and J gave up 2 bases; unmatched junction bases: 8. The germline V gene has CDR1 DFQATT and CDR2 SNEGSKA (reference sequence). Here the CDR3 DNA reads TGCAGTGCTCCCAATCTGGGACAGGCCTACGAGCAGTACTTC. Its protein product is CSAPNLGQAYEQYF.

In this sample, this clonotype turned up a few times. This chain links TRBV12-3 or TRBV12-4 with TRBJ1-4; 8 bases are shared with TRBD1. This CDR3 region has 14 residues. Trimming took 5 bases from V and 3 from J; bases not matched to a gene: 2. CDR3: CASSRTGSNEKLFF. In nucleotides, the CDR3 is TGTGCCAGCAGTCGGACAGGGTCTAATGAAAAACTGTTTTTT.

This clonotype was counted at least ten times. V is TRBV14 and J is TRBJ2-7, with D unresolved. Germline V gene sequence: CDR1 SGHDN, CDR2 FVKESK. The V end was cut by 4 bases, the J end by 7 bases, with 11 bases between. The CDR3 has 12 residues. The CDR3 DNA sequence: TGTGCCAGCAGCCCCACTCCTTGGGAGCAGTACTTC. Translated, it gives CASSPTPWEQYF.

This clonotype was seen a few times. V gene TRBV11-2 combines with J gene TRBJ2-3; 8 positions match TRBD2. This CDR3 contains 18 residues. The V and J ends lost 1 base and 3 bases, in that order; junction bases with no gene match: 12. CDR1 SGHAT and CDR2 FQNNGV come from the germline V gene. CDR3 sequence: CASSLVFRSGRRTDTQYF. The DNA of the CDR3 is TGTGCCAGCAGCTTAGTCTTCCGCAGCGGGAGAAGAACAGATACGCAGTATTTT.

There are many counts of this clonotype. The rearrangement links TRBV20-1 to TRBJ2-7; a possible D gene is TRBD1 (6 bases). Germline V gene sequence: CDR1 DFQATT, CDR2 SNEGSKA (reference sequence). The CDR3 covers 14 residues. V was cut by 4 bases and J by 0 bases, with 13 bases left in between. Here the CDR3 DNA reads TGCAGTGCTATCAGGGTGGGGGCCTCCTACGAGCAGTACTTC. It translates to CSAIRVGASYEQYF.

Only a few counts were recorded for this clonotype. The chain uses TRBV14 and TRBJ2-7; D is ambiguous. The germline gives CDR1 SGHDN, CDR2 FVKESK. The CDR3 length is 13 residues. V lost 1 base and J lost 5, with 9 bases in between. CDR3 loop: CASSQGMRNEQYF. The CDR3 DNA reads TGTGCCAGCAGCCAAGGGATGAGGAACGAGCAGTACTTC.

This chain joins TRBV6-1 and TRBJ1-6, with D possibly TRBD1 on 6 matching bases. V shed 2 bases and J shed 8 bases, with 19 bases lying between them. The CDR3 extends over 17 amino acids. In germline, CDR1 is MNHNS, CDR2 SASEGT. CDR3 loop: CASSENPGAVEDSPLHF. Here the CDR3 DNA reads TGTGCCAGCAGTGAAAATCCGGGGGCCGTAGAGGATTCACCCCTCCACTTT.

This rearrangement joins TRBV11-2 to TRBJ2-2, with 10 bases identical to TRBD2. The V gene's germline CDR1 is SGHAT and CDR2 FQNNGV. Trimming cost V 3 bases and J 6 bases; bases outside gene matches: 7. The CDR3 has 16 residues. The CDR3 coding sequence is TGTGCCAGCAGCTTTGAAAGCGGGAGGGCCGCCGGGGAGCTGTTTTTT. Translated: CASSFESGRAAGELFF.

This clonotype has more than one count but fewer than ten. The chain recombines TRBV7-2 with TRBJ2-3; no firm D call. CDR1 and CDR2 from the germline V gene are SGHTA and FQGNSA. V was clipped by 0 bases and J by 5 bases, with 6 bases between them. The CDR3 loop spans 13 amino acids. Here the CDR3 DNA reads TGTGCCAGCAGCTTAGCGCTGATAGATACGCAGTATTTT. It codes for CASSLALIDTQYF. Based on the CDR3 plus reference TRBV7-2 and TRBJ2-3, the full variable domain is GAGVSQSPSNKVTEKGKDVELRCDPISGHTALYWYRQSLGQGLEFLIYFQGNSAPDKSGLPSDRFSAERTGGSVSTLTIQRTQQEDSAVYLCASSLALIDTQYFGPGTRLTVL.

This clonotype was recorded a few times. The chain couples TRBV20-1 to TRBJ2-1; 10 bases map to TRBD2. Looked up from germline, CDR1 is DFQATT and CDR2 is SNEGSKA (reference sequence). This CDR3 comprises 14 residues. V shed 8 bases and J 6 bases; nucleotides not matched to a gene: 10. The CDR3 reads CSSNLAGDPNEQFF. The CDR3 nucleotides are TGCAGTTCAAATCTAGCGGGAGACCCCAATGAGCAGTTCTTC.

This clonotype has more than one count but fewer than ten. The rearrangement uses TRBV4-1 and TRBJ2-3, with 14 bases that match TRBD2. The CDR3 consists of 17 residues. Trimming cost V 3 bases and J 4 bases; bases outside gene matches: 6. The germline gives CDR1 MGHRA, CDR2 YSYEKL. The CDR3 spells CASSQGTSGSWADTQYF. The CDR3 DNA follows: TGCGCCAGCAGCCAGGGGACTAGCGGGAGCTGGGCAGATACGCAGTATTTT.

This clonotype was observed a handful of times. The V gene is TRBV7-2, the J gene TRBJ2-7; D tentatively fits TRBD1 or TRBD2 (5 bases each). V was pared by 3 bases and J by 5 bases, with 23 bases between. CDR3 size: 17 residues. Germline assignment: CDR1 SGHTA and CDR2 FQGNSA. CDR3 coding DNA: TGTGCCAGCAGCTTTCTTAAGTTTGAGGGGCTCGGGGACGAGCAGTACTTC. It yields the protein CASSFLKFEGLGDEQYF.

This chain connects TRBV12-2 to TRBJ2-7; the listed D gene, TRBD1, was not tested against the DNA. TRBV12-2 corresponds to a pseudogene. This CDR3 region has 14 residues. CDR3 sequence reads: CASRLEDRYYEQYF. The CDR3 DNA reads as TGTGCAAGTCGCTTAGAGGACAGATACTACGAGCAGTACTTC.

This clonotype was counted only a few times. The chain combines TRBV6-6 with TRBJ1-2; unclear D gene. This CDR3 spans 13 amino acids. V lost 0 bases, J lost 4 bases, and 6 bases lay in between. The germline V gene encodes CDR1 MNHNY and CDR2 SVGAGI (reference sequence). This CDR3 is CASSYSPVYGYTF. The CDR3 region has the DNA TGTGCCAGCAGTTACTCCCCCGTCTATGGCTACACCTTC.

This clonotype turned up a few times. The genes are TRBV6-1 and TRBJ1-2; 9 bases agree with TRBD1. Germline V gene lookup returns CDR1 MNHNS and CDR2 SASEGT. The CDR3 contains 16 residues. After removal of 5 bases from V and 8 bases from J, the junction contained 15 bases not matched to a gene. In DNA, the CDR3 is TGTGCCAGCAGTCCCTCACCCTCCGGGACAGGGAACGGCTACACCTTC. Its protein product is CASSPSPSGTGNGYTF.

As to this clonotype: At one of its ends the junction is not consistent with the germline gene, which may arise from a read error. The V gene is TRBV5-1, the J gene TRBJ2-3, with 14 bases aligning to TRBD2. Germline values: CDR1 SGHRS, CDR2 YFSETQ. The CDR3 extends over 13 amino acids. CDR3 DNA: TGCGCCAGCAGCCAGACTAGCGGGGGGGCTTGGGATTTT. Translating it yields CASSQTSGGAWDF.

This clonotype was recorded many times. The V call is TRBV4-3, the J call TRBJ1-2, with 7 bases lining up with TRBD1. V gave up 4 bases and J gave up 7 bases; unmatched junction bases: 6. Per the germline V gene, CDR1 is LGHNA and CDR2 is YSLEER. CDR3 length: 13 amino acids. The CDR3 nucleotides are TGCGCCAGCAGCCGTTCCGGGACAGTTGGCTACACCTTC. It specifies CASSRSGTVGYTF.

There are many counts of this clonotype. The V gene is TRBV3-1, the J gene TRBJ2-7; 7 positions agree with TRBD2. J lost 5 bases, V lost 4 bases, and 2 bases had no gene match. CDR1 is LGHDT and CDR2 is YNNKEL in the germline V gene (reference sequence). The CDR3 extends over 12 amino acids. The CDR3 nucleotides are TGTGCCAGCAGCCTACTAGCGAACGAGCAGTACTTC. Amino acid sequence: CASSLLANEQYF.

This chain links TRBV20-1 with TRBJ2-3, with a tentative D call TRBD2 (6 bases). In germline, CDR1 is DFQATT, CDR2 SNEGSKA (reference sequence). Between the trimmed V and J ends, which lost 5 bases and 5 bases, there was a span of 11 bases. The CDR3 has 12 amino acids. The CDR3 region is CSAGGSRDTQYF. DNA of the CDR3: TGCAGTGCTGGGGGGAGTAGAGATACGCAGTATTTT.